Listed here are 11 T cell receptor beta chains from one sample, sequenced in a study of T cell repertoires in cytomegalovirus infection. TCRdb ran MiXCR on the reads and lists one entry per CDR3 protein. The sample has under 350,000 distinct CDR3 sequences, more than 8% seen once. Material for sequencing was PBMCs. These receptor sequences come from a human donor in good health (CMV status not recorded). Some clones in this sample may be carry-over from other donors' samples.

The genes are TRBV7-4 and TRBJ2-2; 10 bases match TRBD2. V gave up 6 bases and J gave up 4 bases; unmatched junction bases: 5. Looked up from germline, CDR1 is SGHVT and CDR2 is SQSDAQ. The CDR3 contains 15 residues. The CDR3 DNA sequence: TGTGCCAGCAGTTCCGGGACTAGCGCCACCGGGGAGCTGTTTTTT. Protein: CASSSGTSATGELFF.

This clonotype was recorded at least ten times. The J gene is TRBJ1-6, the V gene TRBV20-1; D is possibly TRBD1 (6 bases). Germline lookup yields CDR1 DFQATT and CDR2 SNEGSKA (reference sequence). The length of the CDR3 is 15 residues. Trimming took off 1 base at V and 8 bases at J, with 15 bases between the two ends. The CDR3 region has the DNA TGCAGTGCTAGAGGCGAGGGGGGTCCCGATTCACCCCTCCACTTT. Its translation is CSARGEGGPDSPLHF.

The CDR3 loop is CAWSIGVNTGELFF. DNA for the CDR3: TGTGCCTGGAGTATAGGGGTGAACACCGGGGAGCTGTTTTTT. The chain couples TRBV30 to TRBJ2-2, with a possible D match to TRBD1 (5 bases). The CDR3 has 14 residues. V was clipped by 2 bases and J by 1 base, with 8 bases between them. Germline V lookup: CDR1 GTSNPN, CDR2 SVGIG (reference sequence).

This clonotype turned up a few times. This chain uses TRBV12-3 or TRBV12-4 with TRBJ2-1; no clear D gene. The ends were cut back, 5 bases at V and 0 bases at J, with 11 bases in the middle. CDR3 length equals 15 residues. The CDR3 loop is CASSKSMSSYNEQFF. CDR3 coding DNA: TGTGCCAGCAGTAAATCCATGAGCTCCTACAATGAGCAGTTCTTC.

Ten or more counts support this clonotype. The rearrangement uses TRBV7-2 and TRBJ2-5; the match to TRBD1 covers 7 bases. The CDR3 runs 16 residues. Per the germline V gene, CDR1 is SGHTA and CDR2 is FQGNSA. V lost 5 bases and J lost 8; bases outside the gene matches: 17. The CDR3 DNA reads as TGTGCCAGCAGCCCCTGGTTGAGAGGGGGCGCAGCTACCCAGTACTTC. It translates to CASSPWLRGGAATQYF.

This clonotype has a count of ten or more. V gene TRBV7-2 combines with J gene TRBJ1-6; D might be TRBD1 (5 bases). CDR1 is SGHTA, CDR2 FQGNSA, per germline. The CDR3 has 15 residues. Between the trimmed V and J ends, which lost 5 bases and 9 bases, there was a span of 17 bases. CDR3 sequence (DNA): TGTGCCAGCAGCGCCCAACAGGTTCGGACTTCACCCCTCCACTTT. Translated, it gives CASSAQQVRTSPLHF.

This clonotype was found a few times. This rearrangement joins TRBV20-1 to TRBJ2-7; 8 bases line up with TRBD1. The CDR3 spans 15 residues. Germline V CDR1 and CDR2: DFQATT, SNEGSKA (reference sequence). The trim removed 0 bases at V and 4 bases at J, leaving 8 bases unmatched. CDR3: CSARDDRGARYEQYF. The CDR3 nucleotides are TGCAGTGCTAGAGATGACAGGGGCGCGAGGTACGAGCAGTACTTC.

This clonotype was observed at least ten times. The J gene is TRBJ2-5, the V gene TRBV7-2; D not resolved. This CDR3 region has 16 residues. The ends were cut back, 1 base at V and 5 bases at J, with 17 bases in the middle. Per germline, CDR1 SGHTA and CDR2 FQGNSA. CDR3 loop: CASSLVTGVLGETQYF. The CDR3 nucleotides read TGTGCCAGCAGCTTAGTCACTGGGGTGCTCGGGGAGACCCAGTACTTC.

This clonotype was observed a handful of times. CDR3 DNA sequence: TGCAGTGCTAGTCGATTCCCCGGGGGGGTAAACATTCAGTACTTC. It translates to CSASRFPGGVNIQYF. The chain carries TRBV20-1 and TRBJ2-4, with 8 bases identical to TRBD2. The V segment lost 3 bases and the J segment 6 bases; nucleotides outside the gene matches: 10. The CDR3 contains 15 residues. CDR1 is DFQATT and CDR2 is SNEGSKA in the germline V gene (reference sequence).

A few counts support this clonotype. CDR3 nucleotides: TGTGCCAGCAGTCCCCGACAGGGGTGGAACACTGAAGCTTTCTTT. This encodes CASSPRQGWNTEAFF. This chain joins TRBV12-3 or TRBV12-4 and TRBJ1-1, with 8 bases fitting TRBD1. The CDR3 covers 15 residues. The V gene end was trimmed by 5 bases and the J gene end by 1 base; junction bases not matched to a gene: 6.

This clonotype occurred a few times. This chain uses TRBV7-3 with TRBJ2-1; TRBD2 matches at 8 bases. This CDR3 has 16 amino acids. Germline V gives CDR1 SGHTA, CDR2 FQGTGA. After removal of 0 bases from V and 6 bases from J, the junction contained 7 bases not matched to a gene. In DNA form, the CDR3 reads TGTGCCAGCAGCTTAACGGGGGCGGGAGGTAGCAATGAGCAGTTCTTC. Residues: CASSLTGAGGSNEQFF.